This is a list of T cell receptor beta chains from one sample in a study of blood T cell repertoires in COVID-19. Sequenced by immunoSEQ multiplex PCR; TCRdb stores in-frame clones only, minus some. The sample contains over 85,000 clones, around nine tenths of which appear only once. The sequenced sample was peripheral blood. The source is a man aged 45-60 years with active or convalescent COVID-19. Both conserved end residues are part of each CDR3. The D gene is left open where the match is weak. Size is omitted from some rows. Given values are once, few, many or a class for expanded clones.

V gene,D gene,J gene,clone size,CDR3 protein,CDR3 DNA
TRBV5-1,.,TRBJ1-1,few,CASSPRGMNTEAFF,TGCGCCAGCAGCCCACGAGGGATGAACACTGAAGCTTTCTTT
TRBV7-9,TRBD1,TRBJ2-2,.,CASSRTGGGGELFF,TGTGCCAGCAGCCGGACAGGGGGGGGCGGGGAGCTGTTTTTT
TRBV18,TRBD1,TRBJ2-2,.,CASSPTYGQGPTGELFF,TGTGCCAGCTCACCCACCTATGGACAGGGGCCCACCGGGGAGCTGTTTTTT
TRBV6-5,TRBD1,TRBJ1-6,.,CASSLQGNNSPLHF,TGTGCCAGCAGTTTACAGGGGAATAATTCACCCCTCCACTTT
TRBV5-6,.,TRBJ1-3,.,CASSNTVSGNTIYF,TGTGCCAGCAGCAACACAGTCTCTGGAAACACCATATATTTT
TRBV7-2,TRBD2,TRBJ2-3,.,CASSSTSGRDTQYF,TGTGCCAGCAGCTCAACTAGCGGCCGGGATACGCAGTATTTT
TRBV4-1,.,TRBJ1-2,few,CASSHGSGGNYGYTF,TGCGCCAGCAGCCATGGAAGCGGGGGGAACTATGGCTACACCTTC
TRBV10-1,.,TRBJ2-7,.,CASSAVGKPYEQYF,TGCGCCAGCAGCGCTGTTGGCAAACCCTACGAGCAGTACTTC
TRBV19,.,TRBJ1-6,once,CASSTGFYSPLHF,TGTGCCAGTAGTACGGGATTCTATTCACCCCTCCACTTT
TRBV10-3,TRBD1,TRBJ1-3,.,CATWDSRSSGNTIYF,TGTGCCACTTGGGACAGCCGATCCTCTGGAAACACCATATATTTT
TRBV7-8,.,TRBJ1-2,.,CASSPPTGTGGYTF,TGTGCCAGCAGCCCACCCACAGGGACCGGTGGCTACACCTTC
TRBV24-1,.,TRBJ1-6,.,CATSVVRPHNSPLHF,TGTGCCACCAGTGTTGTGAGGCCCCATAATTCACCCCTCCACTTT
TRBV19,.,TRBJ2-1,many,CASSIVGYFNEQFF,TGTGCCAGTAGTATAGTGGGCTACTTCAATGAGCAGTTCTTC
TRBV4-1,TRBD1,TRBJ1-3,.,CASSPGQGAAGNTIYF,TGCGCCAGCAGCCCGGGACAGGGGGCAGCTGGAAACACCATATATTTT
TRBV7-2,TRBD2,TRBJ2-5,.,CASSSTSGVETQYF,TGTGCCAGCAGCTCCACTAGCGGGGTAGAGACCCAGTACTTC
TRBV3-1/TRBV3-2,.,TRBJ2-2,once,CASRRDFDTGELFF,TGTGCCAGCAGACGGGACTTTGACACCGGGGAGCTGTTTTTT
TRBV19,TRBD2,TRBJ2-3,.,CASSPRLAGGPDTQYF,TGTGCCAGTAGTCCCCGACTAGCGGGGGGGCCGGATACGCAGTATTTT
TRBV7-7,TRBD2,TRBJ2-5,once,CASSLGLAGAGTQYF,TGTGCCAGCAGCCTGGGACTAGCGGGGGCCGGGACCCAGTACTTC
TRBV5-6,.,TRBJ2-2,.,CASSLETAQSNTGELFF,TGTGCCAGCAGCTTGGAGACGGCACAGTCGAACACCGGGGAGCTGTTTTTT
TRBV30,TRBD1,TRBJ1-3,few,CAWDRGGNTIYF,TGTGCCTGGGACAGGGGTGGAAACACCATATATTTT
TRBV14,TRBD1,TRBJ1-5,.,CASSQAGGSQPQHF,TGTGCCAGCAGCCAAGCAGGGGGGAGCCAGCCCCAGCATTTT
TRBV28,TRBD1,TRBJ1-2,.,CASNLPGTGGYGYTF,TGTGCCAGCAATCTCCCCGGGACAGGGGGCTATGGCTACACCTTC
TRBV9,TRBD1,TRBJ2-7,.,CASSVEGTGGYEQYF,TGTGCCAGCAGCGTAGAAGGGACAGGGGGATACGAGCAGTACTTC
TRBV12-5,TRBD1,TRBJ1-2,.,CASGPQGVYYGYTF,TGTGCTAGTGGCCCACAGGGGGTTTACTATGGCTACACCTTC
TRBV7-2,TRBD1,TRBJ2-5,.,CASSLSSGTGQETQYF,TGTGCCAGCAGCTTATCATCCGGGACAGGGCAAGAGACCCAGTACTTC
TRBV2,.,TRBJ1-1,.,CASSDRDMVNTEAFF,TGTGCCAGCAGTGACCGCGATATGGTGAACACTGAAGCTTTCTTT
TRBV6-4,TRBD2,TRBJ2-1,.,CASSDTGLAGGRRKQFF,TGTGCCAGCAGTGACACGGGGCTAGCGGGGGGTCGACGTAAGCAGTTCTTC
TRBV19,TRBD2,TRBJ2-1,.,CASSIRGEGSYNEQFF,TGTGCCAGTAGTATCCGGGGGGAAGGGTCCTACAATGAGCAGTTCTTC
TRBV10-1,.,TRBJ1-1,.,CASRPQPETEAFF,TGCGCCAGCAGGCCACAACCGGAGACTGAAGCTTTCTTT
TRBV30,TRBD1,TRBJ1-4,.,CAWSTQGSNEKLFF,TGTGCCTGGAGTACACAGGGGTCTAATGAAAAACTGTTTTTT
TRBV5-1,TRBD2,TRBJ2-5,.,CASSATSGEETQYF,TGCGCCAGCAGCGCCACTAGCGGGGAAGAGACCCAGTACTTC
TRBV4-1,.,TRBJ2-2,once,CASSRSGLDTGELFF,TGCGCCAGCAGCCGCTCAGGGTTGGACACCGGGGAGCTGTTTTTT
TRBV28,.,TRBJ1-6,.,CASSSPGAPLHF,TGTGCCAGCAGTTCCCCGGGAGCACCCCTCCACTTT
TRBV11-2,TRBD1,TRBJ2-2,.,CASSSTGSPGELFF,TGTGCCAGCAGCTCGACAGGGTCCCCCGGGGAGCTGTTTTTT
TRBV29-1,.,TRBJ2-3,.,CSVVAGSTDTQYF,TGCAGCGTTGTAGCAGGGAGCACAGATACGCAGTATTTT
TRBV11-2,TRBD1,TRBJ1-6,.,CASSRNRGVDSPLHF,TGTGCCAGCAGCCGGAACAGGGGGGTCGATTCACCCCTCCACTTT
TRBV24-1,TRBD1,TRBJ2-1,.,CATSDRGTGGNYNEQFF,TGTGCCACCAGTGATCGAGGGACAGGGGGGAACTACAATGAGCAGTTCTTC
TRBV15,.,TRBJ2-5,.,CATSREATVPETQYF,TGTGCCACCAGCAGAGAAGCGACGGTCCCGGAGACCCAGTACTTC
TRBV5-1,TRBD2,TRBJ2-5,.,CASSLLLAGVQETQYF,TGCGCCAGCAGCTTGCTCCTAGCGGGGGTCCAAGAGACCCAGTACTTC
TRBV19,TRBD1,TRBJ2-1,.,CASSLLSGTGRGNEQFF,TGTGCCAGTAGTCTCCTCTCCGGGACAGGGAGAGGCAATGAGCAGTTCTTC
TRBV18,.,TRBJ1-4,.,CASQGVGIRNEKLFF,TGTGCCAGCCAGGGTGTTGGTATCCGTAATGAAAAACTGTTTTTT
TRBV9,.,TRBJ1-4,.,CASTNPRGGSSEKLFF,TGTGCCAGCACGAATCCTAGAGGCGGATCTTCTGAAAAACTGTTTTTT
TRBV19,.,TRBJ1-2,.,CASSISQGGTYGYTF,TGTGCCAGTAGTATCTCGCAGGGCGGAACGTATGGCTACACCTTC
TRBV11-3,.,TRBJ1-1,.,CASSLGLPGLNTEAFF,TGTGCCAGCAGCTTAGGACTTCCCGGTCTCAACACTGAAGCTTTCTTT
TRBV5-5,.,TRBJ1-6,.,CASRITGRFGHSPLHF,TGTGCCAGCAGGATAACAGGTCGCTTTGGCCATTCACCCCTCCACTTT
TRBV6-5,TRBD2,TRBJ2-3,once,CASTPSGGPIDTQYF,TGTGCCAGCACCCCTAGCGGGGGCCCAATCGATACGCAGTATTTT